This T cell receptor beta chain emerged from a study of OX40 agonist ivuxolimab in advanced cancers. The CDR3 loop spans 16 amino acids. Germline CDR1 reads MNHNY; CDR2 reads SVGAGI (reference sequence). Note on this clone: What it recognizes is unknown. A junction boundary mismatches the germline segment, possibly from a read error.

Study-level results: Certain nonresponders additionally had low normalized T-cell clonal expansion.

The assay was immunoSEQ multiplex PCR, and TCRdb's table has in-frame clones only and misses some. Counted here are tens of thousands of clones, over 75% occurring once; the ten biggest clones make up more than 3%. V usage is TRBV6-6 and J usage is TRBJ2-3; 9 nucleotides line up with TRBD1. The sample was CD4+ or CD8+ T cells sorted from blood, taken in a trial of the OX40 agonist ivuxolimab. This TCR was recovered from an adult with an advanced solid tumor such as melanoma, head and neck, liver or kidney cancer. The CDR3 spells CASSYRIRDRAGGSSF. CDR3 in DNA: TGTGCCAGCAGTTACCGTATTCGGGACAGGGCTGGAGGTTCTTCTTTT.